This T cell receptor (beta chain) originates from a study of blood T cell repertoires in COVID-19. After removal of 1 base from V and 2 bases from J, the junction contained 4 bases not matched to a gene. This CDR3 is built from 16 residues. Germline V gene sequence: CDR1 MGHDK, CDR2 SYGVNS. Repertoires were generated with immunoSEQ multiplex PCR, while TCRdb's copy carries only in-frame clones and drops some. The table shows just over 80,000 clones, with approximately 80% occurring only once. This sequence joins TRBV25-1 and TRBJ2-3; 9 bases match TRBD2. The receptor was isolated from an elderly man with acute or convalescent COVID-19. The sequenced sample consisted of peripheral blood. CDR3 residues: CASSESPGLATDTQYF. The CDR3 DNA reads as TGTGCCAGCAGTGAATCTCCGGGACTAGCCACAGATACGCAGTATTTT. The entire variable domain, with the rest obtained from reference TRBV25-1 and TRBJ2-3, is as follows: EADIYQTPRYLVIGTGKKITLECSQTMGHDKMYWYQQDPGMELHLIHYSYGVNSTEKGDLSSESTVSRIRTEHFPLTLESARPSHTSQYLCASSESPGLATDTQYFGPGTRLTVL.